The entry below describes one TCR beta chain. Generated by immunoSEQ multiplex PCR, the TCRdb table keeps only in-frame clones and is missing some. The sample includes around 120,000 clones, 65% to 90% of them seen just once. The data originate from a study of blood T cell repertoires in COVID-19. Looking at the study overall: Samples representing acute and convalescent COVID-19 were sourced from the United States, Italy and Spain. Sample material is recorded as cDNA or gDNA derived from T cells, B-cell-depleted T cells, or PBMCs.

Trimming took off 6 bases at V and 5 bases at J, with 7 bases between the two ends. The V gene's germline CDR1 is MNHEY and CDR2 SVGAGI. The CDR3 length is 12 residues. The sequenced material came from peripheral blood. The rearrangement links TRBV6-5 to TRBJ2-2; D unclear. This clonotype was obtained from an older man with acute or convalescent COVID-19. The CDR3 nucleotides read TGTGCCAGCAGGCTCACTACCGGGGAGCTGTTTTTT. This encodes CASRLTTGELFF.